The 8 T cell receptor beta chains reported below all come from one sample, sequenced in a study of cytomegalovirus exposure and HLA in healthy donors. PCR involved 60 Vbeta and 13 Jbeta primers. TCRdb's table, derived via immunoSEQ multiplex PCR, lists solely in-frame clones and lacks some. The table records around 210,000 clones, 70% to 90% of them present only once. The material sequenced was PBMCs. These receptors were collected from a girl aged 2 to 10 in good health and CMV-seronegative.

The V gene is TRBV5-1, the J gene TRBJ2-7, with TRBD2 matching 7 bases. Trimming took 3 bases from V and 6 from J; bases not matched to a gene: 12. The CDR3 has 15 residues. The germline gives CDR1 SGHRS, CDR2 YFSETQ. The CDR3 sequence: CASSSHLGGRGEQYF. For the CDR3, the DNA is TGCGCCAGCAGCTCCCACCTGGGCGGGAGAGGCGAGCAGTACTTC.

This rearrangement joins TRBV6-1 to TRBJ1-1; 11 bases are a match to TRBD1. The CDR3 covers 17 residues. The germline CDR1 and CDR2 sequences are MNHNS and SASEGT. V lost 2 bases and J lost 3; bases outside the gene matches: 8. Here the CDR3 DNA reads TGTGCCAGCAGTGAATCTTTGTGGACAGGGGGCGACACTGAAGCTTTCTTT. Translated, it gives CASSESLWTGGDTEAFF.

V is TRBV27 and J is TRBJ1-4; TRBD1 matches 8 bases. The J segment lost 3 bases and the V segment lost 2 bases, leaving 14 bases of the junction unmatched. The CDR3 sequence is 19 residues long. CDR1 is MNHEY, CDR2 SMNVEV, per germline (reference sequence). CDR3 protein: CASSLRSGAGGAANEKLFF. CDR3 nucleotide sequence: TGTGCCAGCAGTTTACGGAGTGGGGCAGGGGGCGCGGCTAATGAAAAACTGTTTTTT.

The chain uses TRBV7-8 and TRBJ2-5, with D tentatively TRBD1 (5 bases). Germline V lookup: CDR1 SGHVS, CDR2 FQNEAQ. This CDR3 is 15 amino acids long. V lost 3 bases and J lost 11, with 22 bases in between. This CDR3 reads CASSFYGTGTLEQYF. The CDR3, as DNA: TGTGCCAGCAGCTTCTACGGTACAGGAACTTTGGAGCAGTACTTC.

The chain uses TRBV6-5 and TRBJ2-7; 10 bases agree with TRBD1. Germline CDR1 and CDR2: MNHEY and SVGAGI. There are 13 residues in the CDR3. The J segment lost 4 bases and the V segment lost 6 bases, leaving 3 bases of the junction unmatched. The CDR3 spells CASRTGGGYEQYF. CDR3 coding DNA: TGTGCCAGCAGGACAGGGGGCGGGTACGAGCAGTACTTC.

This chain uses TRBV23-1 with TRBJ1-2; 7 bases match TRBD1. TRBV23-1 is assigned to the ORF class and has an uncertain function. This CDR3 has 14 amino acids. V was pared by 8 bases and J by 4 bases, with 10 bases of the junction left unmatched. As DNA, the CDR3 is TGCGCCAGCCGAAAGCCTCCAGGGGGCTATGGCTACACCTTC. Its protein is CASRKPPGGYGYTF.

The DNA for the CDR3 is TGTGCCAGCAGCTTAGGACCGATTGGAACGGGAGGGAACACTGAAGCTTTCTTT. Its translation: CASSLGPIGTGGNTEAFF. The rearrangement joins TRBV11-2 to TRBJ1-1; D is ambiguous. Germline V gives CDR1 SGHAT, CDR2 FQNNGV. The CDR3 consists of 18 residues. Trimming stripped 1 base from V and 1 base from J, with 19 bases between.

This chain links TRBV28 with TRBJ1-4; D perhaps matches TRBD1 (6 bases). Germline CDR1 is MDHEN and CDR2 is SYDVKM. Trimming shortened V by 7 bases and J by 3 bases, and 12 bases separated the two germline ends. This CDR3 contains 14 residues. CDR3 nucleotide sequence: TGTGCCAGCACTTCAGGGGAAGCTAATGAAAAACTGTTTTTT. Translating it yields CASTSGEANEKLFF.